A selection of T cell receptor beta chains follows, all from one sample in a study of T cell repertoires in cytomegalovirus infection. These receptors' antigens are unknown. TCRdb called the reads again in MiXCR, with one record for every CDR3 protein. The sample contains some 500,000 distinct CDR3 sequences, over 35% of which appear only once. This sample comprised cultured PBMCs, obtained from culture after CMV antigen stimulation. The source is a human donor in good health (CMV status not recorded). Some clones in this sample may be carry-over from other donors' samples. The CDR3 runs from the conserved cysteine through the conserved F or W. D genes are given only for firm matches. Clone size is given for some rows only: seen once, a few or many times, or a class if the clone is expanded.

d_call: NA; v_call: TRBV20-1; clone_size: NA; j_call: TRBJ2-3; cdr3_aa: CSASRTRTDTQYF; cdr3_nt: TGCAGTGCTAGTAGGACACGCACAGATACGCAGTATTTT
d_call: NA; v_call: TRBV12-3/TRBV12-4; clone_size: NA; j_call: TRBJ1-1; cdr3_aa: CASSRVSEAFF; cdr3_nt: TGTGCCAGCAGTAGGGTTTCTGAAGCTTTCTTT
d_call: TRBD1; v_call: TRBV20-1; clone_size: once; j_call: TRBJ2-5; cdr3_aa: CSAEDRRETQYF; cdr3_nt: TGCAGTGCTGAGGACAGGAGGGAGACCCAGTACTTC
d_call: TRBD1; v_call: TRBV6-6; clone_size: NA; j_call: TRBJ2-5; cdr3_aa: CASSGTGKETQYF; cdr3_nt: TGTGCCAGCAGTGGGACAGGGAAAGAGACCCAGTACTTC
d_call: TRBD2; v_call: TRBV7-8; clone_size: few; j_call: TRBJ2-2; cdr3_aa: CASSLGWGLHNTGELFF; cdr3_nt: TGTGCCAGCAGCTTAGGATGGGGACTACATAACACCGGGGAGCTGTTTTTT
d_call: TRBD1; v_call: TRBV7-3; clone_size: NA; j_call: TRBJ1-4; cdr3_aa: CASRLGTGSEKLFF; cdr3_nt: TGTGCCAGCAGACTGGGGACAGGGTCCGAAAAACTGTTTTTT
d_call: TRBD2; v_call: TRBV28; clone_size: NA; j_call: TRBJ2-3; cdr3_aa: CASISGGNTDTQYF; cdr3_nt: TGTGCCAGCATTAGCGGGGGGAATACAGATACGCAGTATTTT
d_call: TRBD1; v_call: TRBV7-6; clone_size: NA; j_call: TRBJ1-1; cdr3_aa: CASSHIFGQGDTEAFF; cdr3_nt: TGTGCCAGCAGCCATATCTTCGGACAGGGGGACACTGAAGCTTTCTTT
d_call: TRBD1; v_call: TRBV6-1; clone_size: few; j_call: TRBJ1-3; cdr3_aa: CASRPQGAVNTIYF; cdr3_nt: TGTGCCAGCAGACCACAGGGGGCTGTAAACACCATATATTTT
d_call: NA; v_call: TRBV7-2; clone_size: few; j_call: TRBJ1-5; cdr3_aa: CASSLLGGENQPQHF; cdr3_nt: TGTGCCAGCAGCTTATTAGGGGGTGAGAATCAGCCCCAGCATTTT
d_call: NA; v_call: TRBV5-1; clone_size: NA; j_call: TRBJ1-1; cdr3_aa: CASSLSGGLNTEAFF; cdr3_nt: TGCGCCAGCAGCTTGTCGGGGGGGCTGAACACTGAAGCTTTCTTT
d_call: TRBD1; v_call: TRBV7-6; clone_size: few; j_call: TRBJ1-4; cdr3_aa: CASSPTGTENEKLFF; cdr3_nt: TGTGCCAGCAGCCCCACCGGGACAGAGAATGAAAAACTGTTTTTT
d_call: NA; v_call: TRBV11-2; clone_size: NA; j_call: TRBJ2-5; cdr3_aa: CASSPTSGTQYF; cdr3_nt: TGTGCCAGCAGCCCGACATCTGGGACCCAGTACTTC
d_call: NA; v_call: TRBV11-1; clone_size: few; j_call: TRBJ1-4; cdr3_aa: CASSPGRGNRKKLFF; cdr3_nt: TGTGCCAGCAGCCCAGGGAGAGGAAATCGGAAAAAACTGTTTTTT
d_call: NA; v_call: TRBV18; clone_size: NA; j_call: TRBJ2-1; cdr3_aa: CASSPWQPNNEQFF; cdr3_nt: TGTGCCAGCTCACCATGGCAGCCTAACAATGAGCAGTTCTTC
d_call: NA; v_call: TRBV7-9; clone_size: few; j_call: TRBJ1-5; cdr3_aa: CASSAPGSGNQPQHF; cdr3_nt: TGTGCCAGCAGCGCCCCGGGAAGCGGCAATCAGCCCCAGCATTTT
d_call: NA; v_call: TRBV5-3; clone_size: NA; j_call: TRBJ2-3; cdr3_aa: CASSPNLDTQYF; cdr3_nt: TGTGCCAGCAGCCCCAACTTAGATACGCAGTATTTT
d_call: NA; v_call: TRBV7-2; clone_size: many; j_call: TRBJ1-4; cdr3_aa: CASSPGGGGGEKLFF; cdr3_nt: TGTGCCAGCAGCCCCGGTGGCGGGGGCGGTGAAAAACTGTTTTTT
d_call: TRBD1; v_call: TRBV27; clone_size: NA; j_call: TRBJ2-1; cdr3_aa: CASRLPGTGENEQFF; cdr3_nt: TGTGCCAGCAGATTACCCGGGACAGGGGAAAATGAGCAGTTCTTC
d_call: NA; v_call: TRBV7-6; clone_size: few; j_call: TRBJ2-6; cdr3_aa: CASSMGGVDGANVLTF; cdr3_nt: TGTGCCAGCAGTATGGGTGGGGTGGACGGGGCCAACGTCCTGACTTTC
d_call: NA; v_call: TRBV7-8; clone_size: once; j_call: TRBJ1-4; cdr3_aa: CASSLGDYSEKLFF; cdr3_nt: TGTGCCAGCAGCTTAGGGGATTATAGTGAAAAACTGTTTTTT
d_call: TRBD2; v_call: TRBV4-1; clone_size: NA; j_call: TRBJ2-5; cdr3_aa: CASSQNQRGGRYQETQYF; cdr3_nt: TGCGCCAGCAGCCAAAATCAGCGGGGGGGCCGATACCAAGAGACCCAGTACTTC
d_call: TRBD1; v_call: TRBV7-2; clone_size: many; j_call: TRBJ2-4; cdr3_aa: CASTLLGQGTIQYF; cdr3_nt: TGTGCCAGCACACTCCTCGGACAGGGGACCATTCAGTACTTC
d_call: NA; v_call: TRBV7-2; clone_size: few; j_call: TRBJ1-2; cdr3_aa: CASSPIGIRGAGYTF; cdr3_nt: TGTGCCAGCAGCCCCATCGGAATACGGGGTGCTGGCTACACCTTC